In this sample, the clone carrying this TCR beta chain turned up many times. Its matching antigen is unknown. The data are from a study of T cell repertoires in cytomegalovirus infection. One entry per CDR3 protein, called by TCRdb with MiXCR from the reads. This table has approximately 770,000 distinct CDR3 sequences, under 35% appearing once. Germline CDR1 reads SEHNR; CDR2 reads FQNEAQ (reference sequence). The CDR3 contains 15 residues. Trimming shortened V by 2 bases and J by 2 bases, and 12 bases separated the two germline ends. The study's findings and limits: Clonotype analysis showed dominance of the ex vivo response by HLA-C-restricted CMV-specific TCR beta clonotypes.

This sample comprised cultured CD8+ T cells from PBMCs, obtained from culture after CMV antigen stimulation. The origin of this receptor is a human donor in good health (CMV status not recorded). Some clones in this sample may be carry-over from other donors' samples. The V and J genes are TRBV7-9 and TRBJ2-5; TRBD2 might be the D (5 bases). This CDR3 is CASSLMLAYQETQYF. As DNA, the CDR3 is TGTGCCAGCAGCTTAATGCTAGCCTATCAAGAGACCCAGTACTTC.